This is a list of T cell receptor beta chains from one sample in a study of T cell responses to AZD1222 COVID-19 vaccine. Measured with immunoSEQ multiplex PCR; TCRdb has only the in-frame clones, and not every one. Of 150,000 or so clones in the sample, about 85% were seen once. The specimen comprised peripheral blood, sampled on day 0 of AZD1222 vaccination. These receptors all come from an adult in good health. Each CDR3 is given with its conserved first and last residue. A D gene is named only where the DNA matches it firmly. A clone size is listed for some rows: how often the clone was seen (once, few, many), or a class if it is expanded.

clone_size d_call j_call v_call cdr3_aa cdr3_nt
- - TRBJ2-5 TRBV5-1 CASSQGTFQETQYF TGCGCCAGCAGCCAAGGGACCTTCCAAGAGACCCAGTACTTC
- - TRBJ2-4 TRBV10-3 CAIRDPSSGISGNIQYF TGTGCCATCAGGGACCCCTCTTCGGGAATTTCTGGGAACATTCAGTACTTC
- - TRBJ2-2 TRBV10-3 CAISSGDGNTGELFF TGTGCCATCAGTTCGGGGGACGGGAACACCGGGGAGCTGTTTTTT
- - TRBJ2-3 TRBV5-1 CASSPSRGGDTQYF TGCGCCAGCAGCCCGAGTAGGGGCGGAGATACGCAGTATTTT
- - TRBJ1-5 TRBV7-5 CARSYLTRRTGEDQPQHF TGTGCCAGAAGCTATTTAACTCGCAGGACAGGAGAGGATCAGCCCCAGCATTTT
few - TRBJ1-1 TRBV9 CASSVAGDTEAFF TGTGCCAGCAGCGTGGCCGGGGACACTGAAGCTTTCTTT
once TRBD1 TRBJ1-1 TRBV10-2 CASSGTTGVNTEAFF TGCGCCAGCAGTGGTACGACAGGGGTGAACACTGAAGCTTTCTTT
- TRBD1 TRBJ1-6 TRBV5-1 CASSPTGGTGNSPLHF TGCGCCAGCAGCCCTACAGGGGGCACTGGTAATTCACCCCTCCACTTT
- TRBD1 TRBJ2-7 TRBV7-2 CASSYLPGQGAYEQYF TGTGCCAGCAGCTACCTTCCGGGACAGGGGGCCTACGAGCAGTACTTC
- - TRBJ2-7 TRBV2 CASSNDGTYEQYF TGTGCCAGCAGTAACGACGGGACCTACGAGCAGTACTTC
- - TRBJ1-3 TRBV18 CASSPGLSGSGNTIYF TGTGCCAGCTCACCCGGTTTATCAGGCTCTGGAAACACCATATATTTT
once - TRBJ1-4 TRBV5-1 CASSLDGTPGSSTNEKLFF TGCGCCAGCAGCTTGGACGGTACGCCAGGAAGCTCAACTAATGAAAAACTGTTTTTT
- - TRBJ1-1 TRBV5-8 CASSLKVAGPTEAFF TGTGCCAGCAGCTTGAAGGTGGCAGGGCCCACTGAAGCTTTCTTT
once TRBD1 TRBJ1-6 TRBV28 CASSGQGVSPLHF TGTGCCAGCAGTGGACAGGGGGTTTCACCCCTCCACTTT
- TRBD1 TRBJ1-1 TRBV2 CASSGQDGNTEAFF TGTGCCAGCAGCGGACAGGACGGGAACACTGAAGCTTTCTTT
- - TRBJ1-2 TRBV6-2/TRBV6-3 CASSTTNYGYTF TGTGCCAGCAGTACAACTAACTATGGCTACACCTTC
- - TRBJ2-7 TRBV6-2/TRBV6-3 CASSPPGHPPYEQYF TGTGCCAGCAGTCCACCGGGACACCCTCCCTACGAGCAGTACTTC
- - TRBJ2-1 TRBV6-5 CASSPRDEQFF TGTGCCAGCAGCCCCAGGGATGAGCAGTTCTTC
- TRBD1 TRBJ1-5 TRBV7-9 CASSLGGGTGGNQPQHF TGTGCCAGCAGCTTAGGCGGGGGGACAGGGGGCAACCAGCCCCAGCATTTT
- - TRBJ1-5 TRBV5-6 CASSSSGGRQPQHF TGTGCCAGCAGCTCCTCGGGTGGAAGACAGCCCCAGCATTTT
once - TRBJ1-6 TRBV21-1 CASSTSRTGSSYNSPLHF TGTGCCAGCAGCACGAGTCGGACGGGGAGCTCCTATAATTCACCCCTCCACTTT
- - TRBJ2-7 TRBV11-3 CASSLARDYEQYF TGTGCCAGCAGCTTAGCGAGGGACTACGAGCAGTACTTC
- TRBD2 TRBJ2-7 TRBV18 CASSPPRGGYEQYF TGTGCCAGCTCACCACCGAGGGGAGGGTACGAGCAGTACTTC
- TRBD2 TRBJ2-5 TRBV3-1/TRBV3-2 CASSQSAGVTRGTQYF TGTGCCAGCAGCCAAAGCGCGGGAGTCACAAGGGGGACCCAGTACTTC
- - TRBJ2-7 TRBV19 CASSTPPTYEQYF TGTGCCAGTAGTACCCCCCCCACCTACGAGCAGTACTTC
- TRBD1 TRBJ1-3 TRBV5-1 CASSLSGTAGNTIYF TGCGCCAGCAGCTTATCCGGGACAGCTGGAAACACCATATATTTT
- TRBD1 TRBJ1-1 TRBV6-5 CASSYLPGQGKAFF TGTGCCAGCAGTTACCTGCCGGGACAGGGTAAAGCTTTCTTT
- - TRBJ1-2 TRBV2 CASSAQTNYGYTF TGTGCCAGCAGTGCTCAGACTAACTATGGCTACACCTTC
once - TRBJ2-3 TRBV20-1 CSARVGDTQYF TGCAGTGCTAGAGTGGGAGATACGCAGTATTTT
- - TRBJ2-2 TRBV11-3 CASSFGQPGGELFF TGTGCCAGCAGCTTCGGGCAACCGGGGGGGGAGCTGTTTTTT
- TRBD1 TRBJ1-5 TRBV18 CASSAQGVNQPQHF TGTGCCAGCTCAGCTCAGGGGGTCAATCAGCCCCAGCATTTT
- - TRBJ2-3 TRBV5-1 CASSNEPGADTQYF TGCGCCAGCAGCAATGAGCCGGGGGCAGATACGCAGTATTTT
- TRBD1 TRBJ1-1 TRBV19 CASRDRDGAEAFF TGTGCCAGTAGGGACAGGGACGGGGCTGAAGCTTTCTTT
- - TRBJ1-1 TRBV5-1 CASQGPNTEAFF TGCGCCAGCCAGGGACCAAACACTGAAGCTTTCTTT
- TRBD1 TRBJ1-5 TRBV11-2 CASSWGQGGNQPQHF TGTGCCAGCAGCTGGGGACAGGGGGGCAATCAGCCCCAGCATTTT
- - TRBJ1-4 TRBV6-5 CASSRGVTNEKLFF TGTGCCAGCAGTCGTGGGGTGACTAATGAAAAACTGTTTTTT
- - TRBJ2-3 TRBV6-2/TRBV6-3 CASSYSWGPDTQYF TGTGCCAGCAGTTACTCGTGGGGGCCAGATACGCAGTATTTT
- - TRBJ2-2 TRBV28 CASSPGPGELFF TGTGCCAGCAGTCCTGGCCCCGGGGAGCTGTTTTTT
- - TRBJ2-5 TRBV7-3 CASSPTAGKQETQYF TGTGCCAGCAGCCCCACGGCTGGTAAACAAGAGACCCAGTACTTC
- - TRBJ2-5 TRBV29-1 CSVAYGQETQYF TGCAGCGTTGCGTACGGACAAGAGACCCAGTACTTC
once - TRBJ1-1 TRBV5-6 CASSSARWGSTEAFF TGTGCCAGCAGCTCGGCCAGATGGGGAAGTACTGAAGCTTTCTTT
- TRBD1 TRBJ2-2 TRBV27 CASSLSRTGGADTGELFF TGTGCCAGCAGTTTGTCAAGAACAGGGGGCGCCGACACCGGGGAGCTGTTTTTT
once - TRBJ2-2 TRBV19 CASKPQGGGAGELFF TGTGCCAGTAAGCCTCAGGGCGGTGGTGCCGGGGAGCTGTTTTTT
- - TRBJ2-7 TRBV20-1 CSARWDYEQYF TGCAGTGCTAGGTGGGACTACGAGCAGTACTTC
- - TRBJ2-1 TRBV7-9 CASSFSQGGNEQFF TGTGCCAGCAGCTTTTCCCAGGGGGGCAATGAGCAGTTCTTC
- TRBD1 TRBJ1-6 TRBV3-1/TRBV3-2 CASSQGTGGNSPLHF TGTGCCAGCAGCCAAGGGACAGGGGGCAATTCACCCCTCCACTTT
- - TRBJ2-2 TRBV25-1 CASSAHTGAGELFF TGTGCCAGCAGTGCTCACACCGGCGCCGGGGAGCTGTTTTTT
- - TRBJ1-3 TRBV6-5 CASSYSEGLGNTIYF TGTGCCAGCAGTTACTCTGAAGGGCTCGGAAACACCATATATTTT
once - TRBJ1-2 TRBV28 CASRQGTLNYGYTF TGTGCCAGCAGACAGGGAACCCTCAACTATGGCTACACCTTC
- - TRBJ2-1 TRBV6-5 CASSEYRNEQFF TGTGCCAGCAGCGAGTACAGGAATGAGCAGTTCTTC
- - TRBJ1-4 TRBV25-1 CASSELGVGEKLFF TGTGCCAGCAGTGAATTGGGAGTAGGGGAAAAACTGTTTTTT
- TRBD1 TRBJ1-5 TRBV5-1 CASSFGQGNQPQHF TGCGCCAGCAGCTTCGGACAGGGTAATCAGCCCCAGCATTTT
- TRBD1 TRBJ1-4 TRBV2 CASTQGGQPNEKLFF TGTGCCAGCACCCAGGGGGGGCAGCCTAATGAAAAACTGTTTTTT
- - TRBJ1-1 TRBV24-1 CATISGGSEAFF TGTGCCACCATTTCGGGGGGCTCTGAAGCTTTCTTT
- - TRBJ1-3 TRBV9 CASSVDSISGNTIYF TGTGCCAGCAGCGTCGACAGCATCTCTGGAAACACCATATATTTT